This T cell receptor beta chain was identified during a study of cytomegalovirus exposure and HLA in healthy donors. 13 Jbeta primers and 60 Vbeta primers were used for the PCR. Generated by immunoSEQ multiplex PCR, the TCRdb table keeps only in-frame clones and is missing some. Of 160,000 or so clones in the sample, around nine tenths are singletons; the top ten hold around 1.8%. Study-wide findings and caveats: The majority of TCR sequences were rare, yet some public TCRs appeared in many donors. Diagnosis of cytomegalovirus status made by the classifier reportedly showed high specificity and sensitivity.

A remark on this clone: Its antigen is not identified.

The germline gives CDR1 GTSNPN, CDR2 SVGIG (reference sequence). The V gene end was trimmed by 4 bases and the J gene end by 8 bases; junction bases not matched to a gene: 9. The CDR3 extends over 13 amino acids. The chain joins TRBV30 to TRBJ1-2; the match to TRBD1 covers 8 bases. This clonotype was obtained from a young woman in good health and CMV-seronegative. Source material: PBMCs. The DNA of the CDR3 is TGTGCCTGGACCCCCGGACAGGGTTGGGGCTACACCTTC. Translation: CAWTPGQGWGYTF.